This TCR beta chain originates from a study of PD-1 blockade in mismatch repair-deficient tumors. Study overall: Patients had about eleven mismatch repair-deficient cancer types and were previously treated and progressing.

Details on this clone: What it binds is not known.

Every patient had mismatch repair deficiency by PCR or immunohistochemistry. TCR sequencing covered a few patients who responded to pembrolizumab. The protocol was immunoSEQ multiplex PCR, while the TCRdb copy is restricted to in-frame clones and leaves out a portion. The top ten hold roughly 12% of the sample, which has under 150,000 clones, more than 85% seen once. Findings of the study overall: After pembrolizumab, tumor-resident clones rose rapidly, then generally contracted before radiologic responses.

The sample here was peripheral blood, taken 44 weeks after starting pembrolizumab. The clonotype was recovered from an adult with mismatch repair-deficient cancer.

This chain's CDR3 is CASRLERIAGRSSYEQYF. DNA of the CDR3: TGTGCAAGTCGCTTAGAGAGGATAGCGGGCCGAAGCTCCTACGAGCAGTACTTC. The V and J genes are TRBV12-2 and TRBJ2-7; no check of the table's D call, TRBD2, against the DNA was made. TRBV12-2 is recorded as a pseudogene. The CDR3 has 18 residues.